Below, 11 T cell receptor beta chains from the same sample are listed, as sequenced in a study of Graves' ophthalmopathy and Graves' hyperthyroidism. The study amplified TCR beta CDR3 regions using RNA transcripts. RT-PCR in the first round used HTBI primers; a second-round multiplex PCR followed. MiXCR was run by TCRdb on the multiplex PCR reads, yielding one entry per CDR3 protein. The sample lists more than 550,000 distinct CDR3 sequences, roughly two fifths occurring once. The material sequenced was peripheral blood. These receptors were obtained from an adult man with Graves' ophthalmopathy.

This clonotype occurred a few times. This chain connects TRBV12-3 or TRBV12-4 to TRBJ1-6; D not certain. Trimming took 3 bases from V and 10 from J, leaving 10 bases between them. This CDR3 has 13 residues. The CDR3 sequence: CASSFILWSPLHF. The CDR3 bases are TGTGCCAGCAGTTTTATTCTCTGGTCACCCCTCCACTTT.

The chain combines TRBV27 with TRBJ2-7; possibly TRBD1 or TRBD2 for D (5 bases each). The CDR3 contains 14 residues. Germline assignment: CDR1 MNHEY and CDR2 SMNVEV (reference sequence). Between the trimmed V and J ends, which lost 2 bases and 5 bases, there was a span of 13 bases. This chain's CDR3 is CASSLQGPPDEQYF. The CDR3 DNA follows: TGTGCCAGCAGTTTACAGGGACCCCCGGACGAGCAGTACTTC.

This chain links TRBV7-3 with TRBJ2-3, with D possibly being TRBD2 (7 bases). The CDR3 spans 14 residues. Germline values: CDR1 SGHTA, CDR2 FQGTGA. The V end was cut by 5 bases, the J end by 5 bases, with 14 bases between. Written as DNA, the CDR3 is TGTGCCAGCAGCCACGGAGGGGGGGGAGATACGCAGTATTTT. Translated, it gives CASSHGGGGDTQYF.

This clonotype was detected many times. The chain links TRBV20-1 to TRBJ1-5; no clear D. Germline assignment: CDR1 DFQATT and CDR2 SNEGSKA (reference sequence). The CDR3 has 13 amino acids. Deletions cut 2 bases from V and 4 bases from J, with 9 bases between. The chain's CDR3 is CSARSDGNQPQHF. The CDR3 DNA sequence: TGCAGTGCTAGATCGGACGGGAATCAGCCCCAGCATTTT.

The chain uses TRBV6-6 and TRBJ2-6; no definite D call. Germline lookup yields CDR1 MNHNY and CDR2 SVGAGI (reference sequence). V was cut by 0 bases and J by 0 bases, with 6 bases left in between. The CDR3 has 16 residues. This CDR3 reads CASSYSAGSGANVLTF. As DNA, the CDR3 is TGTGCCAGCAGTTACTCGGCAGGCTCTGGGGCCAACGTCCTGACTTTC.

This sequence joins TRBV4-2 and TRBJ1-1, with D unresolved. CDR1 and CDR2 (germline): LGHNA, YNFKEQ. The CDR3 covers 16 residues. V dropped 0 bases and J dropped 1 base, with 12 bases sitting between them. CDR3 amino acids: CASSQDQAAWNTEAFF. The CDR3 DNA is TGTGCCAGCAGCCAAGATCAGGCAGCCTGGAACACTGAAGCTTTCTTT.

This clonotype was seen a single time. For the CDR3, the DNA is TGCGCCAGCAGCGCCCGGGACGACGATGAGACCCAGTACTTC. This gives the protein CASSARDDDETQYF. V is TRBV5-1 and J is TRBJ2-5; the D gene could be TRBD1 or TRBD2 (5 bases each). In germline, CDR1 is SGHRS, CDR2 YFSETQ. Trimming removed 4 bases at V and 5 bases at J, with 15 bases between. This CDR3 is built from 14 residues.

Of note for this clonotype: It may be a read error: a sequence one base away is much more abundant. CDR3 protein: CASSQGQGQSYEQYF. The CDR3 DNA follows: TGTGCCAGCAGCCAAGGACAGGGACAATCCTACGAGCAGTACTTC. This chain connects TRBV7-2 to TRBJ2-7, with TRBD1 identical over 8 bases. Trimming cost V 5 bases and J 1 base; bases outside gene matches: 7. CDR3 length: 15 residues. Germline lookup yields CDR1 SGHTA and CDR2 FQGNSA.

This clonotype came up a few times. The CDR3 is CSARGLADQETQYF. CDR3 nucleotide sequence: TGCAGTGCTAGGGGACTAGCGGACCAAGAGACCCAGTACTTC. The chain has TRBV20-1 and TRBJ2-5; 11 bases match TRBD2. The germline V gene encodes CDR1 DFQATT and CDR2 SNEGSKA (reference sequence). V shed 3 bases, J shed 0 bases, and the junction held 0 bases outside the gene matches. The CDR3 runs 14 residues.

This chain joins TRBV20-1 and TRBJ2-7, with D possibly TRBD1 on 6 matching bases. Looked up from germline, CDR1 is DFQATT and CDR2 is SNEGSKA (reference sequence). The CDR3 contains 18 residues. Trimming removed 5 bases at V and 1 base at J, with 27 bases between. The CDR3 region is CSAGPLGTHADFSYEQYF. The CDR3 DNA reads as TGCAGTGCTGGGCCCCTCGGGACACATGCAGATTTTTCCTACGAGCAGTACTTC.

This clonotype was observed at least ten times. This chain uses TRBV10-3 with TRBJ2-5; D is uncertain. Per germline, CDR1 ENHRY and CDR2 SYGVKD. V was pared by 2 bases and J by 0 bases, with 10 bases between. This CDR3 contains 15 residues. The CDR3 DNA reads as TGTGCCATCAGTGAGGCCCATGTGTACCAAGAGACCCAGTACTTC. This encodes CAISEAHVYQETQYF.